This paragraph reports one T cell receptor beta chain. The clone's antigen remains unknown. Base qualities were left out, and no much larger clone turns up one base away. The sample belongs to a study of CD8+ T cells in alopecia areata (dated by TCRdb to 2017 to 2018). With regard to the full study: Treated patients were enrolled in an open-label pilot trial of oral tofacitinib, 5 to 10 mg twice daily, for moderate-to-severe alopecia areata. Patients stayed on tofacitinib for 6 to 18 months and then had 6 months of follow-up off drug so that delayed response and recurrence could be assessed. The SALT score, which quantifies the percentage of affected scalp surface area, was used to measure disease severity in treated patients. High-throughput TCRbeta sequencing was used to examine T cell clonal expansion in alopecia areata in both the C3H/HeJ mouse model and human patients. On the human side, TCRbeta sequencing was run on scalp tissue and on sorted CD4+ and CD8+ peripheral blood T cells from healthy controls and from alopecia areata patients with either patchy or totalis/universalis disease. Patients on tofacitinib were biopsied at baseline and after 4 and 24 weeks of treatment, and several of the patients also had a later scalp biopsy. Scalp clonality was compared among normal scalp (n=4), patchy alopecia areata scalp (n=8), and alopecia totalis/universalis scalp (n=8). RNA was extracted with the PAXgene miRNA kit for fixed scalp, the miRNeasy kit for PBMCs, and the RNeasy kit for mouse skin. TCRbeta CDR3 regions were amplified by immunoSEQ multiplex PCR using 35 Vbeta forward and 13 Jbeta reverse primers.

The study at large found these results: TCR sequences shared between patients were less clear than in mice, possibly partly because of HLA diversity in the patient population. Scalp clonality and the number of expanded CD8+ clones among the top 100 scalp clones were significantly decreased by tofacitinib. Because the treated cohort was small and had only one nonresponder, larger studies are needed to examine links between baseline CD8+ expansion and response. During tofacitinib treatment, many expanded lesional clones stuck around in both scalp and blood, and this persistence may partly explain why relapse happens after treatment is stopped. Compared with normal scalp, lesional scalp had higher clonality and more expanded CD8+ clones, particularly in alopecia totalis/universalis, a pattern that suggests antigenic drive. Unlike mouse skin, where gammadelta T cells dominate, normal human skin contains resident alphabeta T cells that get sequenced too, which complicates analysis of the scalp TCR repertoire.

The time point label, as the study defines it: around 24 weeks on oral tofacitinib. This sample's treatment or condition label indicates: oral pan-JAK inhibitor, 5-10 mg twice daily. From alopecia areata patients, peripheral blood was collected along with lesional scalp punch biopsies. After PBMCs were isolated by density centrifugation and stained for CD3, CD4 and CD8, a FACSAria was used to sort CD4+ and CD8+ T cells. Receptors were amplified or captured by the immunoSEQ multiplex PCR assay. For TCR sequencing, RNA was extracted from every sample and reverse transcribed into cDNA to serve as template. SuperScript III was used for first-strand cDNA synthesis, primed with a 2:1 mix of oligo-dT and random hexamers. Amplification bias was assessed with a synthetic immune receptor repertoire, and residual bias was removed computationally. The original pipeline was this. Raw reads were preprocessed to remove errors, and CDR3 was defined by IMGT conventions from the conserved cysteine to phenylalanine. Clonality was calculated as 1 minus Shannon entropy normalized by log2 of the number of productive unique TCRs. Whether scalp clones were CD4 or CD8 was inferred by matching scalp TCRbeta sequences against CD4 and CD8 repertoires sorted from blood. The immuneACCESS repertoire file appears here via TCRdb, limited to in-frame rearrangements. These files lack a portion of the clones; in checked studies, under half of the deficit traces to unresolved V genes, and the cause of the others is not known. V and J calls and clone size are those listed in that table; D and trimming were worked out from the DNA. This sample comprises about 200,000 clones, 58% of them detected only once. The leading ten clones occupy 5.5% of the sample.

This receptor was identified in a human donor with alopecia areata. Specimen: CD4+ T cells sorted from blood, collected at week 24, from a patient treated with tofacitinib.

The CDR3 reads CASSLGTSGTPQYF. In nucleotides, the sequence is TGTGCCAGCAGCTTGGGGACTAGCGGGACCCCCCAGTACTTC. This receptor chain uses TRBV5-6 and TRBJ2-5; 12 central bases correspond to TRBD2. Unmatched junction bases come to 3, with V trimmed by 0 bases and J by 9 bases. CDR1 and CDR2 are drawn from the germline V gene: SGHDT, YYEEEE. CDR3 length: 14 amino acids, cysteine to phenylalanine. This entry keeps only the CDR3 DNA: 42 bases, framed from base 1.